A single sample is the source of the 18 T cell receptor beta chains below, sequenced in a study of T cell clonality in common variable immunodeficiency. The protocol was immunoSEQ multiplex PCR, while the TCRdb copy is restricted to in-frame clones and leaves out a portion. Altogether under 60,000 clones were found in the sample, and no singletons occur. The sequenced sample consisted of peripheral blood mononuclear cells. The receptor set was obtained from a person between 18 and 75 years old in good health.

Many counts were recorded for this clone. The CDR3 DNA, read in part, is TGTGCCAGCAGCCTACTACAGGGGGATACG. It specifies CASSLLQGDT. The CDR3 in full is CASSLLQGDTQYF. The genes are TRBV11-2 and TRBJ2-3; the match to TRBD1 covers 7 bases. The read gets to within 3 residues of the CDR3 end, and the germline J gene fills in the rest. Germline CDR1 is SGHAT and CDR2 is FQNNGV. J lost 6 bases, V lost 5 bases, and 5 bases had no gene match. This CDR3 is 13 amino acids long.

The CDR3 is CAGRDSKTYGYTF. The part of the CDR3 DNA that was read is TGTGCCGGCCGGGACAGCAAAACGTATGGC. This chain connects TRBV30 to TRBJ1-2; TRBD1 agrees at 7 bases. The read terminates 3 residues before the CDR3 end, so the remaining end is supplied by the germline J gene. Losses at the gene ends were 8 bases for V and 5 bases for J; bases not matched to a gene: 11. The CDR3 loop spans 13 amino acids. Germline CDR1 and CDR2: GTSNPN and SVGIG (reference sequence). The full variable domain, completed using reference TRBV30 and TRBJ1-2, is SQTIHQWPATLVQPVGSPLSLECTVEGTSNPNLYWYRQAAGRGLQLLFYSVGIGQISSEVPQNLSASRPQDRQFILSSKKLLLSDSGFYLCAGRDSKTYGYTFGSGTRLTVV.

This clone was detected many times. The observed sequence ends 3 residues before the CDR3 terminus, with the missing tail filled in from the germline J gene. The J gene is TRBJ2-6, the V gene TRBV20-1; the match to TRBD1 covers 8 bases. The trim removed 0 bases at V and 0 bases at J, leaving 10 bases unmatched. This CDR3 has 19 amino acids. Germline CDR1 and CDR2: DFQATT and SNEGSKA (reference sequence). The sequenced part of the CDR3 DNA is TGCAGTGCTAGAGAAACCCCGGGACAGGAAGACTCTGGGGCCAACGTC. Residues: CSARETPGQEDSGANV. The whole CDR3 is CSARETPGQEDSGANVLTF.

This clone has a count of ten or more. Coverage ceases 3 residues before the CDR3 finishes, and the germline J gene fills in the end. The chain links TRBV29-1 to TRBJ1-2, with TRBD1 as a possible D gene (5 bases). CDR1 SQVTM and CDR2 ANQGSEA come from the germline V gene. CDR3 length: 12 residues. The CDR3 loop reads CSVEWGDEGYTF. The covered CDR3 bases are TGCAGCGTTGAGTGGGGGGATGAAGGC.

The table lists this clone with many counts. The read ends 3 residues before the CDR3 terminus; that terminus is restored from the germline J gene. This chain links TRBV19 with TRBJ2-1; D unresolved. This CDR3 is 12 amino acids long. The V and J ends lost 11 bases and 5 bases respectively, with 13 bases between them. The germline V gene encodes CDR1 LNHDA and CDR2 SQIVND (reference sequence). The CDR3 DNA, read in part, is TGTGCCGCAGGAGTCTTCAACAATGAG. Amino acids: CAAGVFNNE. The CDR3 in its entirety is CAAGVFNNEQFF.

This clone was seen ten or more times. The DNA read from the CDR3 is TGTGCCAGCAGCTTTACGGGACAGGGGACCGATGAG. Residues: CASSFTGQGTDE. The full CDR3 reads CASSFTGQGTDEQFF. This chain connects TRBV5-6 to TRBJ2-1; 10 positions match TRBD1. The read stops 3 residues short of the end of the CDR3; the missing end is completed from the germline J gene. J gave up 8 bases and V 2 bases, and 7 bases lay outside the gene matches. Germline V gene sequence: CDR1 SGHDT, CDR2 YYEEEE. The CDR3 sequence is 15 residues long. Using reference TRBV5-6 and TRBJ2-1 for the parts outside the CDR3, the full variable domain is DAGVTQSPTHLIKTRGQQVTLRCSPKSGHDTVSWYQQALGQGPQFIFQYYEEEERQRGNFPDRFSGHQFPNYSSELNVNALLLGDSALYLCASSFTGQGTDEQFFGPGTRLTVL.

This clone was seen at least ten times. The chain's CDR3 is CASSLTGTGGGNEKLFF. Incomplete CDR3 DNA: TGCGCCAGCAGCTTAACTGGGACAGGGGGCGGGAATGAAAAA. The gene calls are TRBV5-1 and TRBJ1-4; 12 bases line up with TRBD1. The read terminates 3 residues ahead of where the CDR3 ends, so the germline J gene completes it. Trimming cost V 2 bases and J 5 bases; bases outside gene matches: 7. Germline loops: CDR1 SGHRS, CDR2 YFSETQ. CDR3 length: 17 amino acids.

This clone was observed many times. Sequencing ends 3 residues short of the CDR3 end; the germline J gene provides the rest. The rearrangement uses TRBV7-3 and TRBJ2-5, with 8 bases aligning to TRBD2. Trimming took 1 base from V and 2 from J; bases not matched to a gene: 3. This CDR3 region has 15 residues. Germline V gene lookup returns CDR1 SGHTA and CDR2 FQGTGA. The sequenced part of the CDR3 DNA is TGTGCCAGCAGCTTAAGGGGACTAGAACAAGAGACC. As protein: CASSLRGLEQET. The full-length CDR3 reads as CASSLRGLEQETQYF.

At least ten counts were recorded for this clone. Read coverage stops 3 residues before the CDR3 terminus; the germline J gene supplies the remainder. The V and J genes are TRBV20-1 and TRBJ2-7; unclear D gene. V dropped 3 bases and J dropped 0 bases, with 9 bases sitting between them. The CDR3 length is 13 residues. CDR1 is DFQATT and CDR2 is SNEGSKA in the germline V gene (reference sequence). CDR3 DNA, as far as it was read: TGCAGTGCTAGTTTCAGTGCCTCCTACGAG. It specifies CSASFSASYE. The full CDR3 protein reads CSASFSASYEQYF.

With regard to this clone: The read comes to an end 3 residues before the CDR3 does, leaving the germline J gene to fill in the end. The chain joins TRBV11-2 to TRBJ2-3; the D is unclear. This CDR3 region has 12 residues. Germline loops: CDR1 SGHAT, CDR2 FQNNGV. Trimming shortened V by 5 bases and J by 0 bases, and 3 bases separated the two germline ends. CDR3 sequence: CASSPSTDTQYF. CDR3 DNA (partial): TGTGCCAGCAGCCCTAGCACAGATACG.

This clone was seen at least ten times. The CDR3 DNA, read in part, is TGCGCCAGCAGCCAAGTTAGCGGGGCGAGCTCCTACGAG. Amino acids: CASSQVSGASSYE. The CDR3 as a whole reads CASSQVSGASSYEQYF. This chain uses TRBV4-1 with TRBJ2-7; TRBD2 matches at 8 bases. The read stops 3 residues short of the end of the CDR3; the missing end is completed from the germline J gene. CDR1 is MGHRA, CDR2 YSYEKL, per germline. This CDR3 comprises 16 residues. V was pared by 1 base and J by 0 bases, with 5 bases of the junction left unmatched.

Many counts were recorded for this clone. CDR3 bases read: TGCGCCAGCAGCTTGGATCCTTCGGGACAGGGGAGTACCTATAATTCACCC. It encodes CASSLDPSGQGSTYNSP. The whole CDR3 reads CASSLDPSGQGSTYNSPLHF. V is TRBV5-1 and J is TRBJ1-6; 10 bases agree with TRBD1. The read finishes 3 residues shy of the CDR3 end, and the germline J gene is used to complete it. CDR3 length: 20 residues. V lost 0 bases, J lost 2 bases, and 11 bases stayed unmatched. Germline V lookup: CDR1 SGHRS, CDR2 YFSETQ.

Only a few counts were recorded for this clone. CDR3 protein: CSARAASGRAGETQYF. CDR3 DNA (partial): TGCAGTGCTAGAGCGGCTAGCGGGAGGGCCGGGGAGACG. The chain couples TRBV20-1 to TRBJ2-3, with 12 nucleotides matching TRBD2. The DNA ends 3 residues before the CDR3 does, and the rest of the CDR3 is filled in from the germline J gene. The germline CDR1 and CDR2 sequences are DFQATT and SNEGSKA (reference sequence). CDR3 length: 16 residues.

With respect to this clone: Its ends do not fully match the called genes, so a read error is possible. The sample holds other DNA sequences that translate to the same CDR3. The CDR3 is CASSTYRGDGNTIYF. The CDR3 DNA, read in part, is TGTGCCAGTAGTACCTACAGGGGAGATGGAAACACA. The chain links TRBV19 to TRBJ1-3; 7 positions match TRBD1. The read ends 3 residues before the CDR3 terminus; that terminus is restored from the germline J gene. Per the germline V gene, CDR1 is LNHDA and CDR2 is SQIVND (reference sequence). The CDR3 is 15 amino acids.

This clone has ten or more counts. The CDR3 sequence: CSATRDRGRWETQYF. The CDR3 bases that were read are TGCAGTGCTACGAGGGACAGGGGGCGTTGGGAGACG. This chain links TRBV20-1 with TRBJ2-3; 12 bases match TRBD1. Read sequence stops 3 residues before the CDR3 end, and the germline J gene provides the missing end. Germline V gene sequence: CDR1 DFQATT, CDR2 SNEGSKA (reference sequence). The CDR3 spans 15 residues.

In this sample, this clone turned up many times. The sequence runs out 3 residues before the end of the CDR3; the remainder is reconstructed from the germline J gene. The chain employs TRBV10-3 and TRBJ1-2, with 7 bases identical to TRBD1. Losses at the gene ends were 6 bases for V and 4 bases for J; bases not matched to a gene: 5. This CDR3 spans 13 amino acids. Germline assignment: CDR1 ENHRY and CDR2 SYGVKD. The CDR3 loop is CAIRDRVAYGYTF. Partial CDR3 DNA: TGTGCCATCAGAGACAGGGTAGCCTATGGC.

This clone has at least ten counts. The read halts 3 residues ahead of the CDR3 end, with the missing end drawn from the germline J gene. V is TRBV18 and J is TRBJ1-3; TRBD1 aligns across 10 bases. Germline CDR1 KGHSH, CDR2 LQKENI. J lost 2 bases, V lost 4 bases, and 2 bases had no gene match. The CDR3 spans 15 residues. The DNA read from the CDR3 is TGTGCCAGCTCACTTGGGACAGGGGCTGGAAACACC. This gives the protein CASSLGTGAGNT. The entire CDR3 protein reads CASSLGTGAGNTIYF.

This clone has only a few counts. At one of its ends the junction is not consistent with the germline gene, which may arise from a read error. The DNA ends 3 residues before the CDR3 does, and the rest of the CDR3 is filled in from the germline J gene. This chain connects TRBV7-7 to TRBJ2-3; 12 bases are shared with TRBD2. Germline lookup yields CDR1 SSHAT and CDR2 FNYEAQ (reference sequence). There are 17 residues in the CDR3. The CDR3 loop is CASSLFLAGGSGETQYF. Incomplete CDR3 DNA: TGTGCTAGCAGCTTATTTCTAGCGGGAGGGTCTGGAGAGACG.